This entry is about one T cell receptor beta chain. This specimen belongs to a study of blood T cell repertoires in COVID-19. The assay was immunoSEQ multiplex PCR, and TCRdb's table has in-frame clones only and misses some. Counted here are fewer than 350,000 clones, 90% occurring once; the ten biggest clones make up 1.7%. This CDR3 contains 15 residues. V lost 3 bases, J lost 0 bases, and 4 bases stayed unmatched. The germline CDR1 and CDR2 sequences are ENHRY and SYGVKD. Sequencing was carried out using PBMCs or T cells enriched from blood (not recorded which). This chain links TRBV10-3 with TRBJ1-2; 7 nucleotides align to TRBD1. This receptor was taken from a woman aged 18 to 35 with acute COVID-19. In DNA, the CDR3 is TGTGCCATCAGTGACACCGGACAGGCTAACTATGGCTACACCTTC. Translated, it gives CAISDTGQANYGYTF.